This TCR beta chain was retrieved from a study of blood T cells in healthy people across ages. Study results and caveats: Changes in expanded clonotypes were possibly confounded, as the CMV status of donors was unknown.

This clonotype was recorded a few times. Its antigen is unidentified. The CDR3 has 15 amino acids. Germline V gives CDR1 MNHEY, CDR2 SMNVEV (reference sequence). V lost 6 bases to trimming and J lost 7 bases; unmatched junction nucleotides: 12. Using a J-beta primer mix together with a sample-barcoded 5' primer, a second PCR was run for roughly 7 to 11 cycles. Each cDNA was tagged by a template-switch adaptor containing 12 random nucleotides. Via MiXCR, TCRdb re-called the 5' RACE reads, giving one row per CDR3 protein. The sample contains hundreds of thousands of distinct CDR3 sequences, around 50% of which appear only once. Ranging in age from about 6 to 100, the donors were healthy Caucasian individuals from Russia.

The receptor was isolated from a woman aged 80 or over in good health. Sequencing input: blood. This chain uses TRBV27 with TRBJ1-5, with 7 bases aligning to TRBD1. The CDR3 here is CASSPTAGGGQPQHF. The CDR3 DNA reads as TGTGCCAGCAGCCCGACGGCAGGGGGAGGCCAGCCCCAGCATTTT.